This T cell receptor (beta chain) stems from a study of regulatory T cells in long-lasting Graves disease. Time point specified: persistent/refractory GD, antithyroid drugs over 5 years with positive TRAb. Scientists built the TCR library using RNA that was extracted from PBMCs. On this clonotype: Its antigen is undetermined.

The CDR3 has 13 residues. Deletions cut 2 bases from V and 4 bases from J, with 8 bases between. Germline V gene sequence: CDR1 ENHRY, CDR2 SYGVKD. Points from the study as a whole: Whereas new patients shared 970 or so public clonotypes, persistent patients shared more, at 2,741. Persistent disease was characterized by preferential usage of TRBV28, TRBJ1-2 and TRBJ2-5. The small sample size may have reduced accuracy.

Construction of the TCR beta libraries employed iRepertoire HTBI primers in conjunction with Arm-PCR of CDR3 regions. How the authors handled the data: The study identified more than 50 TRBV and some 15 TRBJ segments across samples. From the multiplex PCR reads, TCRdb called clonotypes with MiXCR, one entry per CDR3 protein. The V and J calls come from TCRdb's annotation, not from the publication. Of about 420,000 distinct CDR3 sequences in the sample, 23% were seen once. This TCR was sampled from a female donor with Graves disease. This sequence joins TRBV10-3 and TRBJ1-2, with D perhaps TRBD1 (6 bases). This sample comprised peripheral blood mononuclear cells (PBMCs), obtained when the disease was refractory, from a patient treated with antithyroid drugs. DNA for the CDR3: TGTGCCATCAGTGAGAGGGGGTCCTATGGCTACACCTTC. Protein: CAISERGSYGYTF.